One and the same sample provided the 24 T cell receptor beta chains below, sequenced in a study of T cell responses to AZD1222 COVID-19 vaccine. The data were produced by immunoSEQ multiplex PCR, yet TCRdb's version contains in-frame clones alone and is incomplete. Of about 79,000 clones in the sample, 90% to 95% are singletons; the top ten hold approximately 6.5%. Sequencing used peripheral blood, obtained on day 0 of MenACWY control vaccination. Receptors originate from an adult in good health.

The V and J genes are TRBV19 and TRBJ2-1; 13 bases agree with TRBD2. The ends lost 2 bases at V and 8 bases at J; junction bases unmatched: 6. The CDR3 totals 16 residues. Germline CDR1 and CDR2: LNHDA and SQIVND (reference sequence). This CDR3 reads CASSIPGLAGRDEQFF. CDR3 DNA: TGTGCCAGTAGTATACCGGGACTAGCGGGGAGGGATGAGCAGTTCTTC.

This chain's CDR3 is CASSYTGSYEQYF. The CDR3 nucleotides read TGTGCCAGCAGTTACACAGGTTCCTACGAGCAGTACTTC. This chain connects TRBV6-2 or TRBV6-3 to TRBJ2-7; possible D gene TRBD1, 5 bases. CDR1 is MNHEY and CDR2 is SVGEGT in the germline V gene. V was trimmed by 2 bases and J by 1 base, leaving 6 bases between them. This CDR3 has 13 residues.

The chain combines TRBV5-1 with TRBJ2-2, with D unclear. Germline CDR1 and CDR2: SGHRS and YFSETQ. V dropped 0 bases and J dropped 0 bases, with 9 bases sitting between them. This CDR3 has 16 amino acids. DNA of the CDR3: TGCGCCAGCAGCTTGGGGGTCAGGACGAACACCGGGGAGCTGTTTTTT. Protein sequence: CASSLGVRTNTGELFF.

This clone was observed once. The V call is TRBV7-6, the J call TRBJ1-4; D might be TRBD1 (6 bases). The ends were cut back, 4 bases at V and 0 bases at J, with 9 bases in the middle. In germline, CDR1 is SGHVS, CDR2 FNYEAQ. The CDR3 consists of 15 residues. The CDR3 DNA reads as TGTGCCAGCAGCTCCCGACAGGCAACTAATGAAAAACTGTTTTTT. Translating it yields CASSSRQATNEKLFF.

This chain connects TRBV28 to TRBJ1-1; D is ambiguous. The ends were cut back, 5 bases at V and 0 bases at J, with 13 bases in the middle. CDR1 is MDHEN, CDR2 SYDVKM, per germline. This CDR3 is built from 15 residues. The CDR3 loop is CASSPQTIMNTEAFF. The DNA for the CDR3 is TGTGCCAGCAGTCCCCAAACGATAATGAACACTGAAGCTTTCTTT.

The chain carries TRBV7-2 and TRBJ2-3; D is unclear. CDR3 length: 15 amino acids. Germline CDR1 is SGHTA and CDR2 is FQGNSA. Trimming removed 5 bases from V and 2 bases from J, with 14 bases in between. CDR3 coding DNA: TGTGCCAGCAGCGCGACTCCTAGGTTCACAGATACGCAGTATTTT. As protein: CASSATPRFTDTQYF.

The chain employs TRBV19 and TRBJ2-1; 9 bases agree with TRBD2. Losses at the gene ends were 0 bases for V and 7 bases for J; bases not matched to a gene: 13. This CDR3 has 18 residues. Germline values: CDR1 LNHDA, CDR2 SQIVND (reference sequence). In DNA, the CDR3 is TGTGCCAGTAGTATAGAGGGGCATTCGAGGACTAGCGCGAATGAGCAGTTCTTC. Protein: CASSIEGHSRTSANEQFF.

This rearrangement joins TRBV29-1 to TRBJ2-3; D ambiguous. CDR3 length: 13 amino acids. Per germline, CDR1 SQVTM and CDR2 ANQGSEA. Trimming shortened V by 6 bases and J by 0 bases, and 10 bases separated the two germline ends. The CDR3 loop reads CSVTPDSTDTQYF. CDR3 nucleotides: TGCAGCGTCACTCCGGACAGCACAGATACGCAGTATTTT.

To note about this clone: Germline and junction disagree at one end, which may indicate a read error. The rearrangement uses TRBV7-2 and TRBJ2-1; TRBD2 matches at 9 bases. This CDR3 comprises 15 residues. Germline V CDR1 and CDR2: SGHTA, FQGNSA. The CDR3 here is CASSLAGAFGDEQFF. Written as DNA, the CDR3 is TGTGCCAGCAGTTTAGCGGGAGCGTTTGGGGATGAGCAGTTCTTC.

The genes are TRBV27 and TRBJ2-1, with TRBD2 identical over 13 bases. Unmatched junction bases numbered 5, after V lost 3 bases and J lost 0 bases. CDR3 size: 18 residues. Germline CDR1 is MNHEY and CDR2 is SMNVEV (reference sequence). CDR3 residues: CASSFPRTSGSSYNEQFF. In nucleotides, the CDR3 is TGTGCCAGCAGTTTCCCTAGGACTAGCGGGAGCTCCTACAATGAGCAGTTCTTC.

The chain is built from TRBV12-1 and TRBJ2-7; no check of the table's D call, TRBD1, against the DNA was made. TRBV12-1 is an annotated pseudogene. The CDR3 sequence is 18 residues long. The CDR3 DNA follows: TGTGCCAGCAGCACCGGCCCCCGACAGGGGATCCAGACCTACGAGCAGTACTTC. As protein: CASSTGPRQGIQTYEQYF.

The V gene is TRBV11-2, the J gene TRBJ2-1, with a weak D call TRBD1 (5 bases). V was cut by 2 bases and J by 0 bases, with 8 bases left in between. CDR1 is SGHAT and CDR2 is FQNNGV in the germline V gene. This CDR3 region has 15 residues. The CDR3 coding sequence is TGTGCCAGCAGCTTACAGGGTTACTCCTACAATGAGCAGTTCTTC. Encoded protein: CASSLQGYSYNEQFF.

CDR3 sequence (DNA): TGTGCCAGCAGCAAAGGACAAGACAGGGACTCGGCCTACGAGCAGTACTTC. It is translated as CASSKGQDRDSAYEQYF. The V gene is TRBV21-1, the J gene TRBJ2-7; the tabulated D call, TRBD1, remains unverified against the DNA. TRBV21-1 has pseudogene status. This CDR3 region has 17 residues.

The chain uses TRBV7-2 and TRBJ2-7, with D possibly TRBD2 on 6 matching bases. CDR1 SGHTA and CDR2 FQGNSA come from the germline V gene. CDR3 length: 15 residues. With 3 bases removed from V and 6 bases from J, the gap between germline ends came to 18 bases. The DNA of the CDR3 is TGTGCCAGCAGCTTCGGGACTCAGATCCCAGGCGAGCAGTACTTC. This codes for CASSFGTQIPGEQYF.

This chain joins TRBV4-3 and TRBJ2-1; no clear D. The CDR3 is made up of 12 amino acids. The germline V gene has CDR1 LGHNA and CDR2 YSLEER. V was shortened by 4 bases and J by 9 bases, with 10 bases between the two germline ends. The CDR3: CASSRLGGEQFF. The DNA of the CDR3 is TGCGCCAGCAGCCGCTTGGGTGGTGAGCAGTTCTTC.

The V gene is TRBV28, the J gene TRBJ1-5; 12 nucleotides line up with TRBD1. V lost 6 bases and J lost 6; bases outside the gene matches: 6. The CDR3 contains 15 residues. CDR1 MDHEN and CDR2 SYDVKM come from the germline V gene. The CDR3 sequence is CASSPGQGATQPQHF. The CDR3 DNA sequence: TGTGCCAGCAGCCCGGGACAGGGGGCGACTCAGCCCCAGCATTTT.

The CDR3 loop reads CASSVSQNNEQFF. The CDR3 bases are TGTGCCAGCAGCGTGTCACAGAACAATGAGCAGTTCTTC. The chain uses TRBV9 and TRBJ2-1; D is uncertain. Trimming removed 2 bases at V and 5 bases at J, with 8 bases between. The germline gives CDR1 SGDLS, CDR2 YYNGEE. The CDR3 is 13 amino acids.

A few counts support this clone. The chain has TRBV6-6 and TRBJ1-4; 7 bases match TRBD1. The CDR3 has 14 residues. The junction had 6 bases not matched to a gene; V was cut back by 6 bases and J by 5 bases. CDR1 MNHNY and CDR2 SVGAGI come from the germline V gene (reference sequence). CDR3 DNA: TGTGCCAGCAGCGCCGGGACAGAGAATGAAAAACTGTTTTTT. Translation: CASSAGTENEKLFF.

V and J are TRBV19 and TRBJ2-1; D is ambiguous. The ends were cut back, 10 bases at V and 5 bases at J, with 18 bases in the middle. CDR1 is LNHDA, CDR2 SQIVND, per germline (reference sequence). The length of the CDR3 is 14 residues. The CDR3 DNA is TGTGCCACCTCGGGCGGAAGCGCGGACAATGAGCAGTTCTTC. Translated: CATSGGSADNEQFF.

CDR3 in amino acids: CASSSSVGGLGGYTF. CDR3 coding DNA: TGTGCCAGCAGTTCCAGCGTTGGGGGGTTGGGCGGCTACACCTTC. The chain has TRBV28 and TRBJ1-2; D is possibly TRBD1 (5 bases). Trimming stripped 4 bases from V and 8 bases from J, with 20 bases between. The length of the CDR3 is 15 residues. CDR1 and CDR2 from the germline V gene are MDHEN and SYDVKM.

V gene TRBV5-1 combines with J gene TRBJ1-6; a possible D gene is TRBD1 (5 bases). Germline assignment: CDR1 SGHRS and CDR2 YFSETQ. Trimming removed 1 base at V and 8 bases at J, with 7 bases between. This CDR3 is built from 13 residues. CDR3: CASSLKGDSPLHF. The CDR3 DNA reads as TGCGCCAGCAGCTTGAAAGGGGATTCACCCCTCCACTTT.

The V gene is TRBV6-2 or TRBV6-3, the J gene TRBJ1-3, with no clear D. The V gene lost 6 bases and the J gene lost 0 bases, with 9 bases spanning the gap. The CDR3 covers 14 residues. The V gene's germline CDR1 is MNHEY and CDR2 SVGEGT. The CDR3 sequence is CASSQLLSGNTIYF. CDR3 coding DNA: TGTGCCAGCAGCCAACTCCTCTCTGGAAACACCATATATTTT.

V is TRBV19 and J is TRBJ1-3; weak D call: TRBD1 (5 bases). Trimming removed 5 bases at V and 0 bases at J, with 8 bases between. Germline-derived CDR1 and CDR2 are LNHDA and SQIVND (reference sequence). This CDR3 region has 14 residues. This CDR3 reads CASSQDTSGNTIYF. The CDR3, as DNA: TGTGCCAGTAGTCAGGACACCTCTGGAAACACCATATATTTT.

The rearrangement uses TRBV7-2 and TRBJ2-7; D unclear. Germline V gene sequence: CDR1 SGHTA, CDR2 FQGNSA. This CDR3 comprises 14 residues. V lost 5 bases and J 0 bases, leaving 11 bases between the germline ends. The CDR3 sequence is CASSPRADSYEQYF. As DNA, the CDR3 is TGTGCCAGCAGCCCTAGGGCAGACTCCTACGAGCAGTACTTC.